The 29 T cell receptor beta chains in this list originate from one sample, sequenced in a study of CD8+ T cells in alopecia areata (dated by TCRdb to 2016 to 2019). The time point label of this sample denotes: about 4 weeks on oral tofacitinib. Explained via the paper, the treatment or condition label denotes: oral pan-JAK inhibitor, 5-10 mg twice daily. The protocol used for the library was the immunoSEQ multiplex PCR assay. RNA was extracted from all samples and reverse transcribed into cDNA, which served as template for TCR sequencing. TCRdb mirrors the immuneACCESS table, restricted to in-frame sequences. Some clones are absent from its copies; in checked studies, under half trace to an unresolved V gene, and the reason for the others is unknown. Across this sample there are about 220,000 clones, with around three fifths seen only once. The top ten clones comprise roughly 1.6% of the sample.

Sequenced here: CD4+ T cells sorted from blood, sampled at week 4, from a patient treated with tofacitinib. All receptors come from a human donor with alopecia areata.

This rearrangement joins TRBV7-9 to TRBJ2-3, with 7 positions matching TRBD2. Germline CDR1 is SEHNR and CDR2 is FQNEAQ (reference sequence). The CDR3 sequence is 15 residues long. Trimming at V came to 0 bases and at J to 2 bases, leaving 2 bases not matched to a gene. CDR3 loop: CASSLAGTTTDTQYF. CDR3 in DNA: TGTGCCAGCAGCTTAGCCGGGACTACCACAGATACGCAGTATTTT. Looking up the rest from reference TRBV7-9 and TRBJ2-3 gives the full variable domain: DTGVSQNPRHKITKRGQNVTFRCDPISEHNRLYWYRQTLGQGPEFLTYFQNEAQLEKSRLLSDRFSAERPKGSFSTLEIQRTEQGDSAMYLCASSLAGTTTDTQYFGPGTRLTVL.

The rearrangement joins TRBV29-1 to TRBJ2-3, with 10 bases aligning to TRBD2. Germline CDR1 is SQVTM and CDR2 is ANQGSEA. Trimming at V came to 6 bases and at J to 4 bases, leaving 16 bases not matched to a gene. The CDR3 runs 17 residues. The CDR3 loop reads CSVFPSGGNLDADTQYF. The CDR3, as DNA: TGCAGCGTCTTTCCTAGCGGGGGAAACCTCGATGCAGATACGCAGTATTTT.

This rearrangement joins TRBV5-1 to TRBJ1-2; perhaps TRBD1 as D (6 bases). V gave up 3 bases and J gave up 4 bases, with 13 bases separating them. The CDR3 has 14 residues. Germline CDR1 reads SGHRS; CDR2 reads YFSETQ. In nucleotides, the CDR3 is TGCGCCAGCAGCTCGTCAGGGGACTTCTATGGCTACACCTTC. It translates to CASSSSGDFYGYTF.

This clone was recorded a few times. The rearrangement joins TRBV29-1 to TRBJ1-2, with a tentative D call TRBD1 (5 bases). The CDR3 runs to 14 residues. V was pared by 1 base and J by 5 bases, with 14 bases between. Germline V gene lookup returns CDR1 SQVTM and CDR2 ANQGSEA. CDR3 DNA sequence: TGCAGCGTTGAAGTACCCGGGGCCCGATATGGCTACACCTTC. Its protein is CSVEVPGARYGYTF.

The V and J genes are TRBV6-5 and TRBJ2-3; tentative D call: TRBD2 (5 bases). The CDR3 has 12 amino acids. V gave up 7 bases and J gave up 4 bases, with 9 bases separating them. CDR1 is MNHEY, CDR2 SVGAGI, per germline. CDR3 protein: CASTSRADTQYF. CDR3 in DNA: TGTGCCAGCACTTCGAGGGCAGATACGCAGTATTTT.

The chain joins TRBV29-1 to TRBJ1-1; 9 positions agree with TRBD1. In germline, CDR1 is SQVTM, CDR2 ANQGSEA. V shed 4 bases, J shed 0 bases, and the junction held 6 bases outside the gene matches. The CDR3 runs to 15 residues. CDR3: CSVGDRAHLNTEAFF. The CDR3 DNA reads as TGCAGCGTTGGGGACAGGGCGCACCTGAACACTGAAGCTTTCTTT.

This clone has just one count. The chain is built from TRBV7-9 and TRBJ1-6; tentatively, D is TRBD1 (5 bases). Trimming took 3 bases from V and 7 from J, leaving 16 bases between them. The CDR3 extends over 16 amino acids. Germline V lookup: CDR1 SEHNR, CDR2 FQNEAQ (reference sequence). The DNA of the CDR3 is TGTGCCAGCAGCTTCCTGTCTACAGGTTCGAATTCACCCCTCCACTTT. Translation: CASSFLSTGSNSPLHF. The full variable domain, rest sourced from reference TRBV7-9 and TRBJ1-6, is DTGVSQNPRHKITKRGQNVTFRCDPISEHNRLYWYRQTLGQGPEFLTYFQNEAQLEKSRLLSDRFSAERPKGSFSTLEIQRTEQGDSAMYLCASSFLSTGSNSPLHFGNGTRLTVT.

This chain uses TRBV23-1 with TRBJ2-7; perhaps TRBD1 as D (6 bases). TRBV23-1 is flagged as an ORF with uncertain function. The CDR3 length is 12 residues. The V gene lost 6 bases and the J gene lost 3 bases, with 9 bases spanning the gap. The CDR3 DNA is TGCGCCAGCAGATCCAGGGGCTACGAGCAGTACTTC. It specifies CASRSRGYEQYF.

This clone appeared once. The rearrangement joins TRBV25-1 to TRBJ2-1; D not resolved. The CDR3 is made up of 11 amino acids. Trimming shortened V by 3 bases and J by 9 bases, and 6 bases separated the two germline ends. Germline V lookup: CDR1 MGHDK, CDR2 SYGVNS. The CDR3 DNA reads as TGTGCCAGCAGTGATGTGGGTGAGCAGTTCTTC. Its protein is CASSDVGEQFF.

The chain couples TRBV18 to TRBJ1-2; 10 bases align to TRBD1. This CDR3 is built from 13 residues. J lost 7 bases, V lost 4 bases, and 3 bases had no gene match. Germline values: CDR1 KGHSH, CDR2 LQKENI. The CDR3, as DNA: TGTGCCAGCTCACACGACAGGGGGCTTGGCTACACCTTC. Its protein is CASSHDRGLGYTF.

The chain carries TRBV4-1 and TRBJ1-1; the D is unclear. Germline V gives CDR1 MGHRA, CDR2 YSYEKL. Deletions cut 5 bases from V and 2 bases from J, with 12 bases between. The CDR3 contains 14 residues. CDR3 bases: TGCGCCAGCAGCTCTCGGACGGAAAACACTGAAGCTTTCTTT. It translates to CASSSRTENTEAFF.

The rearrangement joins TRBV10-3 to TRBJ2-3; 7 positions match TRBD2. Trimming took 10 bases from V and 1 from J; bases not matched to a gene: 5. The CDR3 consists of 13 residues. Germline CDR1 and CDR2: ENHRY and SYGVKD. CDR3 amino acids: CATRDYGTDTQYF. The CDR3 nucleotides are TGTGCCACCCGGGACTACGGCACAGATACGCAGTATTTT.

The rearrangement links TRBV2 to TRBJ2-4, with D perhaps being TRBD1 or TRBD2 (5 bases each). This CDR3 has 15 amino acids. V was clipped by 5 bases and J by 4 bases, with 15 bases between them. In germline, CDR1 is SNHLY, CDR2 FYNNEI. CDR3: CASSPGRTPKNIQYF. The CDR3 nucleotides are TGTGCCAGCAGTCCGGGACGGACCCCTAAAAACATTCAGTACTTC.

This rearrangement joins TRBV30 to TRBJ2-3; D gene unclear. CDR3 length: 14 residues. Germline lookup yields CDR1 GTSNPN and CDR2 SVGIG (reference sequence). V was pared by 2 bases and J by 5 bases, with 14 bases between. The chain's CDR3 is CAWSTGGERDTQYF. The DNA for the CDR3 is TGTGCCTGGAGTACCGGCGGTGAGCGAGATACGCAGTATTTT.

This clone has just a few counts. The rearrangement joins TRBV10-3 to TRBJ1-5; D ambiguous. Germline V lookup: CDR1 ENHRY, CDR2 SYGVKD. This CDR3 is built from 13 residues. Trimming took off 2 bases at V and 7 bases at J, with 9 bases between the two ends. CDR3 coding DNA: TGTGCCATCAGTGAGGAAATGGGGCAGCCCCAGCATTTT. It codes for CAISEEMGQPQHF.

This clone came up a few times. This chain uses TRBV9 with TRBJ2-3; no firm D call. CDR1 SGDLS and CDR2 YYNGEE come from the germline V gene. V was shortened by 3 bases and J by 9 bases, with 11 bases between the two germline ends. This CDR3 is 12 amino acids long. The CDR3 DNA follows: TGTGCCAGCAGCGGGCAGACTCCAACGCAGTATTTT. Protein: CASSGQTPTQYF.

Of note for this clone: The sample has other DNA sequences that encode this CDR3 too. The rearrangement links TRBV5-1 to TRBJ2-1, with D perhaps matching TRBD1 (6 bases). V lost 2 bases and J 0 bases, leaving 9 bases between the germline ends. The CDR3 sequence is 15 residues long. Germline values: CDR1 SGHRS, CDR2 YFSETQ. The chain's CDR3 is CASSLTGSSYNEQFF. CDR3 bases: TGCGCCAGCAGCTTAACAGGGTCCTCCTACAATGAGCAGTTCTTC.

The V and J genes are TRBV5-1 and TRBJ2-1; possibly TRBD2 for D (5 bases). The length of the CDR3 is 16 residues. Trimming took off 4 bases at V and 0 bases at J, with 14 bases between the two ends. The germline V gene has CDR1 SGHRS and CDR2 YFSETQ. CDR3 in DNA: TGCGCCAGCAGCGGCGCGGACTGGTACTCCTACAATGAGCAGTTCTTC. This translates into CASSGADWYSYNEQFF.

The rearrangement joins TRBV29-1 to TRBJ1-5; D possibly corresponds to TRBD1 (6 bases). V was trimmed by 0 bases and J by 12 bases, leaving 9 bases between them. The CDR3 has 11 amino acids. Germline loops: CDR1 SQVTM, CDR2 ANQGSEA. This CDR3 reads CSVEDRGVQHF. In DNA, the CDR3 is TGCAGCGTTGAAGATAGGGGGGTCCAGCATTTT.

This sequence joins TRBV15 and TRBJ2-3; D not resolved. Germline V gene lookup returns CDR1 LNHNV and CDR2 YYDKDF (reference sequence). Trimming pared 4 bases from V and 6 bases from J, leaving 17 bases between. CDR3 length equals 15 residues. The CDR3: CATSTRDGRWDTQYF. The CDR3 DNA is TGTGCCACCAGCACCAGAGACGGAAGATGGGATACGCAGTATTTT.

CDR3 bases: TGCAGCGTACAGGGGTATGATGGCTACACCTTC. It specifies CSVQGYDGYTF. The chain combines TRBV29-1 with TRBJ1-2, with 7 bases aligning to TRBD1. CDR1 and CDR2 (germline): SQVTM, ANQGSEA. This CDR3 comprises 11 residues. Trimming cost V 6 bases and J 6 bases; bases outside gene matches: 4.

The gene calls are TRBV4-2 and TRBJ2-3; D gene ambiguous. This CDR3 has 13 amino acids. Germline V CDR1 and CDR2: LGHNA, YNFKEQ. V lost 0 bases and J lost 8, with 9 bases in between. CDR3 coding DNA: TGTGCCAGCAGCCAAGAGAATGACCTTACGCAGTATTTT. Its translation: CASSQENDLTQYF.

This clone was found a few times. The CDR3, as DNA: TGTGCCAGCAGTTCATCACAGGGGGCGCTCACCGGGGAGCTGTTTTTT. Encoded protein: CASSSSQGALTGELFF. The chain joins TRBV28 to TRBJ2-2, with TRBD1 matching over 9 bases. Germline trimming cut 4 bases from V and 4 bases from J; bases unmatched to any gene: 7. The germline gives CDR1 MDHEN, CDR2 SYDVKM. This CDR3 has 16 residues.

Only a few counts were recorded for this clone. The chain joins TRBV7-9 to TRBJ1-6, with unresolved D. The V gene's germline CDR1 is SEHNR and CDR2 FQNEAQ (reference sequence). The V gene lost 1 base and the J gene lost 0 bases, with 4 bases spanning the gap. This CDR3 region has 15 residues. The CDR3 DNA is TGTGCCAGCAGCTTAGGCAGCTCCTATAATTCACCCCTCCACTTT. It yields the protein CASSLGSSYNSPLHF.

This clone turned up a few times. This sequence joins TRBV14 and TRBJ1-4; D call uncertain. Germline-derived CDR1 and CDR2 are SGHDN and FVKESK. The V end was cut by 4 bases, the J end by 10 bases, with 13 bases between. The CDR3 length is 13 residues. The CDR3: CASSPRSFGKLFF. The CDR3 region has the DNA TGTGCCAGCAGCCCTCGGAGTTTTGGAAAACTGTTTTTT.

The V and J genes are TRBV25-1 and TRBJ1-1; 8 positions match TRBD1. The CDR3 consists of 15 residues. Trimming at V came to 4 bases and at J to 6 bases, leaving 10 bases not matched to a gene. The germline V gene encodes CDR1 MGHDK and CDR2 SYGVNS. This CDR3 is CASSGRTGSSPEAFF. CDR3 DNA sequence: TGTGCCAGCAGTGGGAGGACAGGGTCGAGCCCTGAAGCTTTCTTT.

The CDR3 sequence is CASSEGQFPLTDTQYF. The CDR3 DNA sequence: TGTGCCAGCTCAGAAGGACAGTTTCCCCTCACAGATACGCAGTATTTT. The chain combines TRBV18 with TRBJ2-3; D may be TRBD1 (6 bases). V was shortened by 5 bases and J by 2 bases, with 17 bases between the two germline ends. The CDR3 is made up of 16 amino acids. The germline CDR1 and CDR2 sequences are KGHSH and LQKENI.

The chain links TRBV15 to TRBJ2-7, with D perhaps assigned TRBD1 or TRBD2 (5 bases each). The CDR3 has 13 residues. Trimming removed 1 base at V and 3 bases at J, with 7 bases between. Germline V gene data show CDR1 as LNHNV and CDR2 as YYDKDF (reference sequence). The DNA of the CDR3 is TGTGCCACCAGCAGAGGGGACCTCTACGAGCAGTACTTC. This translates into CATSRGDLYEQYF.

The V call is TRBV10-3, the J call TRBJ1-1; D possibly corresponds to TRBD1 (5 bases). V was clipped by 3 bases and J by 11 bases, with 10 bases between them. This CDR3 has 11 residues. CDR1 and CDR2 from the germline V gene are ENHRY and SYGVKD. DNA of the CDR3: TGTGCCATCAGTGAAGGGGAGGTGGCTTTCTTT. This encodes CAISEGEVAFF.